Listed below are T cell receptor beta chains from one sample, sequenced in a study of monozygotic twins with inflammatory bowel disease. TCRdb reprocessed the 5' RACE reads and stores each CDR3 protein as one record, lacking DNA. The table lists tens of thousands of distinct CDR3 sequences. Sequencing used blood. Source of these receptors: a human donor with ulcerative colitis or Crohn's disease, or a healthy co-twin of an affected twin (not recorded which). CDR3s include the opening cysteine and the closing phenylalanine or tryptophan.

v_call,j_call,cdr3_aa
TRBV18,TRBJ2-7,CASSPPSAGGVYEQYF
TRBV20-1,TRBJ1-5,CSADETINQPQHF
TRBV7-9,TRBJ1-5,CASSLAPGQPQHF
TRBV5-6,TRBJ2-7,CASSRTTLLYEQYF
TRBV7-6,TRBJ2-7,CASSLTSGSTYEQYF
TRBV7-2,TRBJ2-1,CASSPRVGGYNEQFF
TRBV5-6,TRBJ2-7,CASSPDPQTSGKNYEQYF
TRBV11-2,TRBJ1-1,CASSLVGQGASLNTEAFF
TRBV28,TRBJ1-2,CASSYPGALGYTF
TRBV7-9,TRBJ1-2,CASSLVTWGYTF
TRBV20-1,TRBJ2-4,CSAREGAFGTKNIQYF
TRBV4-3,TRBJ2-5,CASSQGSYREETQYF
TRBV5-1,TRBJ2-3,CASSPEGRRDTQYF
TRBV10-3,TRBJ2-7,CAIRAGTGGSYEQYF
TRBV12-3/TRBV12-4,TRBJ2-1,CASSLDGSLYNEQFF
TRBV5-1,TRBJ1-2,CASSLGEVTRSYTF
TRBV5-1,TRBJ2-7,CASSLGVGSLSYEQYF
TRBV7-2,TRBJ2-7,CASSFSQGSYEQYF
TRBV18,TRBJ2-3,CASSPRGQGITDTQYF
TRBV12-3/TRBV12-4,TRBJ1-5,CASSGDRGTNQPQHF
TRBV6-6,TRBJ1-5,CASTNAGNQPQHF
TRBV3-1,TRBJ2-7,CASRLLGGDSYEQYF
TRBV11-2,TRBJ1-5,CASSTSSNQPQHF
TRBV5-4,TRBJ2-2,CASSWGLAENTGELFF
TRBV5-1,TRBJ1-5,CASTSVEPQHF
TRBV19,TRBJ2-2,CASSIQGRVGELFF
TRBV2,TRBJ2-1,CASRKEPGPLRSEQFF
TRBV12-3/TRBV12-4,TRBJ1-3,CASTLPGGLGNTIYF
TRBV5-8,TRBJ1-5,CASSSQGDQPQHF
TRBV7-6,TRBJ1-5,CASSRTGGAGQPQHF
TRBV25-1,TRBJ2-1,CASSEVRTGGYNEQFF